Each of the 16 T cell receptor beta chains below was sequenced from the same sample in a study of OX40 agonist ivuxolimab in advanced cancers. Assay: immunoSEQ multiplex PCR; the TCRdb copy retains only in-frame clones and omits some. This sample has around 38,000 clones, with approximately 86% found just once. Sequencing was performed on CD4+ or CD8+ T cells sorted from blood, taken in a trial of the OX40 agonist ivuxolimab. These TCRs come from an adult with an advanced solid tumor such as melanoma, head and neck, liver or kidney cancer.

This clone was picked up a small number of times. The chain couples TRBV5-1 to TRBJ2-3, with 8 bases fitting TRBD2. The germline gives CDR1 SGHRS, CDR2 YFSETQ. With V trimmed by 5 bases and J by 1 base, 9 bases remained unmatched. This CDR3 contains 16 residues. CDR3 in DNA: TGCGCCAGCAGGGGAGGGACTAGAGTCGGCACAGATACGCAGTATTTT. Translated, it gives CASRGGTRVGTDTQYF.

CDR3 residues: CASSLWGQAEAFF. In nucleotides, the CDR3 is TGCGCCAGCAGCTTGTGGGGGCAGGCTGAAGCTTTCTTT. The V gene is TRBV5-1, the J gene TRBJ1-1, with a weak D call TRBD1 (6 bases). Trimming took 1 base from V and 6 from J, leaving 10 bases between them. The CDR3 runs to 13 residues. Germline CDR1 SGHRS, CDR2 YFSETQ.

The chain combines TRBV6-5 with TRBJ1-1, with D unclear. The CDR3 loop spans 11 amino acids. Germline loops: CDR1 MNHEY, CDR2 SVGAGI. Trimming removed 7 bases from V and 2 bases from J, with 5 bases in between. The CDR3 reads CASKRNTEAFF. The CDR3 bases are TGTGCCAGCAAGAGAAACACTGAAGCTTTCTTT.

Here the CDR3 reads CASSAREADSPLHF. Here the CDR3 DNA reads TGCGCCAGCAGCGCCCGGGAGGCGGATTCACCCCTCCACTTT. The V and J genes are TRBV5-1 and TRBJ1-6; unclear D gene. Looked up from germline, CDR1 is SGHRS and CDR2 is YFSETQ. The CDR3 contains 14 residues. The V and J ends lost 4 bases and 8 bases respectively, with 13 bases between them.

CDR3: CAWSFSGLAREQYF. The DNA of the CDR3 is TGTGCCTGGAGTTTTAGCGGCCTCGCCCGGGAGCAGTACTTC. The chain joins TRBV30 to TRBJ2-7; weak D call: TRBD2 (6 bases). V lost 2 bases and J 7 bases, leaving 18 bases between the germline ends. Germline CDR1 GTSNPN, CDR2 SVGIG (reference sequence). The CDR3 spans 14 residues.

The CDR3: CASSPRRTGGNTIYF. Written as DNA, the CDR3 is TGTGCCAGTTCCCCGCGGAGGACCGGGGGAAACACCATATATTTT. V is TRBV5-8 and J is TRBJ1-3; D is undetermined. Germline V gene lookup returns CDR1 SGHTS and CDR2 YDEGEE. This CDR3 has 15 residues. The V end was cut by 8 bases, the J end by 4 bases, with 19 bases between.

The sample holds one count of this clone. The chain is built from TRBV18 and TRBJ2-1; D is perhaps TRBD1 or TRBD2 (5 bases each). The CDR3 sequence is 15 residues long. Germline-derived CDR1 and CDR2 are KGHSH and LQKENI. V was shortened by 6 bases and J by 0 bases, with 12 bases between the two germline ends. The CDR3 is CASSPGRVSYNEQFF. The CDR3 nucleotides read TGTGCCAGCTCCCCAGGGCGGGTCTCCTACAATGAGCAGTTCTTC. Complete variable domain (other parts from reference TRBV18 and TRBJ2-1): NAGVMQNPRHLVRRRGQEARLRCSPMKGHSHVYWYRQLPEEGLKFMVYLQKENIIDESGMPKERFSAEFPKEGPSILRIQQVVRGDSAAYFCASSPGRVSYNEQFFGPGTRLTVL.

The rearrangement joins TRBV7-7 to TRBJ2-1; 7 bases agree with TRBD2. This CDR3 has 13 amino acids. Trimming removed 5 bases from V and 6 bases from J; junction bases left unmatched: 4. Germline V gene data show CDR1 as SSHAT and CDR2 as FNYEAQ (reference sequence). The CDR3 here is CASSTGTTNEQFF. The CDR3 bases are TGTGCCAGCAGCACCGGGACTACCAATGAGCAGTTCTTC.

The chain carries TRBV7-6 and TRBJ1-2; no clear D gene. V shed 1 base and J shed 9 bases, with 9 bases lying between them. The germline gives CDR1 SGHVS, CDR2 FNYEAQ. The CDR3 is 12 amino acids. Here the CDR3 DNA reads TGTGCCAGCAGCTTAGATCAGCGTCGCTACACCTTC. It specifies CASSLDQRRYTF.

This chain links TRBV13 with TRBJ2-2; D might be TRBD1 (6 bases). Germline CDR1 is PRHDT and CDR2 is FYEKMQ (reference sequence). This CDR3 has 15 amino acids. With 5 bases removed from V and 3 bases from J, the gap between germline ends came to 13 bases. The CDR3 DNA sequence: TGTGCCAGCAGCCATACGACAGGAGACACCGGGGAGCTGTTTTTT. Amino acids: CASSHTTGDTGELFF.

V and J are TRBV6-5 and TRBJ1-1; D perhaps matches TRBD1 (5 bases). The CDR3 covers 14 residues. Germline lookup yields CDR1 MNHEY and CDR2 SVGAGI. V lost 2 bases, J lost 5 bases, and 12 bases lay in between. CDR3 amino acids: CASSYARGRTEAFF. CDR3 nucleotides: TGTGCCAGCAGTTACGCGAGGGGAAGGACTGAAGCTTTCTTT.

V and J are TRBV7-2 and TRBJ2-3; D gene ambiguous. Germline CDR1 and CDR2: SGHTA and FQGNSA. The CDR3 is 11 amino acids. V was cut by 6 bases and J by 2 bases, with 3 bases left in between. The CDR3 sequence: CASSFTDTQYF. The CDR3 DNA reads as TGTGCCAGCAGTTTCACAGATACGCAGTATTTT.

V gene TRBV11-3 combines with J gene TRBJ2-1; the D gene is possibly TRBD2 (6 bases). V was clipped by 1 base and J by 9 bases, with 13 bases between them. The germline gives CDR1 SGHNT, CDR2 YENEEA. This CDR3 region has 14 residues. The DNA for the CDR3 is TGTGCCAGCAGCTTAGGCAAACCCGGGGGTGAGCAGTTCTTC. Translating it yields CASSLGKPGGEQFF.

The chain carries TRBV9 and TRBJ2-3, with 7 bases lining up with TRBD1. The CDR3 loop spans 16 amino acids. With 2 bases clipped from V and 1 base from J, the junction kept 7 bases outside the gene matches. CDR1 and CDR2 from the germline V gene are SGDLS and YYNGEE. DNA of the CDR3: TGTGCCAGCAGCGTCCAACTTACAGGGGGCACAGATACGCAGTATTTT. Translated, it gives CASSVQLTGGTDTQYF.

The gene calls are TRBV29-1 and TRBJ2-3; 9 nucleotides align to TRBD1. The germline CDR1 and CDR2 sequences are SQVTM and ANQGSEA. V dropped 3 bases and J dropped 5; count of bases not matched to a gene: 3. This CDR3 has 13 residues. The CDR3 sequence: CSVEGQGGDTQYF. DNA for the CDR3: TGCAGCGTTGAGGGACAGGGTGGAGATACGCAGTATTTT.

The CDR3 reads CASSLGPTGDQPQHF. In nucleotides, the CDR3 is TGCGCCAGCAGCCTGGGCCCTACAGGGGATCAGCCCCAGCATTTT. This chain joins TRBV4-1 and TRBJ1-5, with 7 bases identical to TRBD1. The CDR3 contains 15 residues. V shed 4 bases and J 5 bases; nucleotides not matched to a gene: 8. Germline assignment: CDR1 MGHRA and CDR2 YSYEKL.